Presented here are 7 T cell receptor beta chains from one specimen sequenced in a study of shared clonotypes between healthy human individuals. Some clones are missing from TCRdb's copy, which holds only in-frame ones; the method was immunoSEQ multiplex PCR. The table includes under 650,000 clones, roughly 95% detected once. The specimen sequenced was naive CD4+ T cells sorted from blood. Subset specified: CD45RA+ positively selected. These receptors were taken from a woman in her thirties in good health.

The rearrangement links TRBV28 to TRBJ2-7, with a weak D call TRBD1 (6 bases). Trimming cost V 7 bases and J 0 bases, with 16 bases left between them. The CDR3 has 15 residues. Germline V gene sequence: CDR1 MDHEN, CDR2 SYDVKM. The CDR3 loop reads CASMGPRDTSYEQYF. The CDR3 DNA reads as TGTGCCAGCATGGGTCCCCGGGACACCTCCTACGAGCAGTACTTC.

As to this clone: Other DNA sequences of this sample code for an identical CDR3. The chain is built from TRBV7-9 and TRBJ1-2, with no clear D. The CDR3 runs to 13 residues. Germline CDR1 is SEHNR and CDR2 is FQNEAQ (reference sequence). V was pared by 3 bases and J by 1 base, with 6 bases between. The CDR3 reads CASSLGINYGYTF. CDR3 nucleotides: TGTGCCAGCAGCTTGGGGATTAACTATGGCTACACCTTC.

This sequence joins TRBV6-5 and TRBJ1-1, with D uncertain. This CDR3 has 15 residues. The V gene's germline CDR1 is MNHEY and CDR2 SVGAGI. The V end was cut by 8 bases, the J end by 1 base, with 17 bases between. In DNA form, the CDR3 reads TGTGCCAGCTCGAGTCTTGGACGCCAGAACACTGAAGCTTTCTTT. Amino acid sequence: CASSSLGRQNTEAFF.

The rearrangement joins TRBV11-2 to TRBJ2-1; TRBD2 aligns across 8 bases. The V and J ends lost 0 bases and 9 bases, in that order; junction bases with no gene match: 7. Germline V gene sequence: CDR1 SGHAT, CDR2 FQNNGV. The CDR3 length is 15 residues. CDR3 nucleotide sequence: TGTGCCAGCAGCTTAGACGGGAGGGCCTCGAGTGAGCAGTTCTTC. It codes for CASSLDGRASSEQFF.

This rearrangement joins TRBV11-2 to TRBJ2-7, with 11 bases fitting TRBD2. From germline, CDR1 is SGHAT and CDR2 FQNNGV. Trimming took 5 bases from V and 4 from J; bases not matched to a gene: 4. This CDR3 contains 14 residues. In DNA form, the CDR3 reads TGTGCCAGCAGCCCACTAGCGGGAGAGTACGAGCAGTACTTC. It encodes CASSPLAGEYEQYF.

J is TRBJ2-7 and V is TRBV13, with 8 bases matching TRBD1. The CDR3 runs 14 residues. The V gene end was trimmed by 4 bases and the J gene end by 5 bases; junction bases not matched to a gene: 7. Germline V gene lookup returns CDR1 PRHDT and CDR2 FYEKMQ (reference sequence). Written as DNA, the CDR3 is TGTGCCAGCAGCTCAACCCAGGGGGCGCACGAGCAGTACTTC. Translation: CASSSTQGAHEQYF.

V and J are TRBV4-1 and TRBJ2-1; 10 bases agree with TRBD2. The junction had 3 bases not matched to a gene; V was cut back by 0 bases and J by 4 bases. The germline CDR1 and CDR2 sequences are MGHRA and YSYEKL. The CDR3 length is 16 residues. CDR3 sequence reads: CASSQEGLAEYNEQFF. As DNA, the CDR3 is TGCGCCAGCAGCCAAGAAGGACTAGCGGAATACAATGAGCAGTTCTTC.